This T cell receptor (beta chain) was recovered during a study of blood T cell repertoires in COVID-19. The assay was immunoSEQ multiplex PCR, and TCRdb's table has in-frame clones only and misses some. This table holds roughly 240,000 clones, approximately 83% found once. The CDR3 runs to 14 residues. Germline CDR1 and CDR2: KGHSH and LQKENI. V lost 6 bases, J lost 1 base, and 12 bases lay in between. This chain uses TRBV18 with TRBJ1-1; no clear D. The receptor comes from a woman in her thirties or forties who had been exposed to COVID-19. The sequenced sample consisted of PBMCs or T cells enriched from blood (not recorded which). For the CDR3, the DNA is TGTGCCAGCTCCCCTGCCAGATCGAACACTGAAGCTTTCTTT. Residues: CASSPARSNTEAFF.